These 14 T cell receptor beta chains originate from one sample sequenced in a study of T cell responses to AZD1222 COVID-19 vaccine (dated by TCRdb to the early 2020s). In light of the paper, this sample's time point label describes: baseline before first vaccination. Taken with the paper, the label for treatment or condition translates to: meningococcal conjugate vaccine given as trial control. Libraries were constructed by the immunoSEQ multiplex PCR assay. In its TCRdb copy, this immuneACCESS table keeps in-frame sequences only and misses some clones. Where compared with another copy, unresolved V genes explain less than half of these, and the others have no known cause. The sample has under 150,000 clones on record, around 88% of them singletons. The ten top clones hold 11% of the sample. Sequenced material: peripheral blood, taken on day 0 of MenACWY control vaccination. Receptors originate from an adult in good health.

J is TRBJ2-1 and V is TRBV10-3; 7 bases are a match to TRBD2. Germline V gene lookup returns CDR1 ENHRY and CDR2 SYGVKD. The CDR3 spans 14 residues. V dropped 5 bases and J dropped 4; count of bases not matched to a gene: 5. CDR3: CAISSGEGYNEQFF. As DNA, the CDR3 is TGTGCCATCAGTTCTGGGGAGGGGTACAATGAGCAGTTCTTC.

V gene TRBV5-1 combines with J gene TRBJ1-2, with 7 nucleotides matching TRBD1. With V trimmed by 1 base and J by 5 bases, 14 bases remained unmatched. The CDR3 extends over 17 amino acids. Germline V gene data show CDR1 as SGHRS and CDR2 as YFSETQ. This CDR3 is CASSLWTGQGSGYGYTF. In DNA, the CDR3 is TGCGCCAGCAGCTTGTGGACAGGTCAGGGGTCGGGATATGGCTACACCTTC.

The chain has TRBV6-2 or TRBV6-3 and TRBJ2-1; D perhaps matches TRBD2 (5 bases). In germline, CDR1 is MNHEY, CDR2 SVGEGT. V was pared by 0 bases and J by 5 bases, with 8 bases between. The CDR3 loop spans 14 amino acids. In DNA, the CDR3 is TGTGCCAGCAGTTACTCTCGGGGAGACAATGAGCAGTTCTTC. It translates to CASSYSRGDNEQFF.

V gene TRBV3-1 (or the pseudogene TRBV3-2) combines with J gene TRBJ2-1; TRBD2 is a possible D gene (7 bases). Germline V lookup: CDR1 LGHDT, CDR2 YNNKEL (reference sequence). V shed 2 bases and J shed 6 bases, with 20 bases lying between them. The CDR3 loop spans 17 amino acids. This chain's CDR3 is CASSQFRGRERVNEQFF. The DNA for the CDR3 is TGTGCCAGCAGCCAATTCCGGGGGCGGGAGCGTGTCAATGAGCAGTTCTTC.

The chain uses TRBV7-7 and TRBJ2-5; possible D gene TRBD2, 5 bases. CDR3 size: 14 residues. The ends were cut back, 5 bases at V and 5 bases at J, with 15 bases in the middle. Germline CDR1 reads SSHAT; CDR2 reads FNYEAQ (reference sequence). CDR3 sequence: CASSPDLARETQYF. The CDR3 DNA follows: TGTGCCAGCAGCCCAGACTTAGCGAGGGAGACCCAGTACTTC.

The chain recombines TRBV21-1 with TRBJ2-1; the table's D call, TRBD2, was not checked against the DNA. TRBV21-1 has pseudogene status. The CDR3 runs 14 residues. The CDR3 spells CASSKWVGDNEQFF. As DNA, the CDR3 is TGTGCCAGCAGCAAGTGGGTCGGGGACAATGAGCAGTTCTTC.

The CDR3 sequence is CASRGQNTGELFF. CDR3 nucleotides: TGTGCCAGCAGGGGACAGAACACCGGGGAGCTGTTTTTT. The chain joins TRBV2 to TRBJ2-2; D perhaps matches TRBD1 (6 bases). CDR3 size: 13 residues. Trimming shortened V by 6 bases and J by 1 base, and 6 bases separated the two germline ends. CDR1 and CDR2 (germline): SNHLY, FYNNEI.

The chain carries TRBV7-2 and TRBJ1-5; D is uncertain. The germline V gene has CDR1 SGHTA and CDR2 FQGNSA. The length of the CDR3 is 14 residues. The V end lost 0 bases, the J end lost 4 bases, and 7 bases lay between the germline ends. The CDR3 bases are TGTGCCAGCAGCTTAGCGTCCCATAATCAGCCCCAGCATTTT. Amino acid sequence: CASSLASHNQPQHF.

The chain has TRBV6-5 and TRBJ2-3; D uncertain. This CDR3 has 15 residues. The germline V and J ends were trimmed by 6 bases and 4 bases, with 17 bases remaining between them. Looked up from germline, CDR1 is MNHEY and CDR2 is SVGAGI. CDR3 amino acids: CASSSSITGADTQYF. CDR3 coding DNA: TGTGCCAGCAGCAGTTCTATCACCGGTGCAGATACGCAGTATTTT.

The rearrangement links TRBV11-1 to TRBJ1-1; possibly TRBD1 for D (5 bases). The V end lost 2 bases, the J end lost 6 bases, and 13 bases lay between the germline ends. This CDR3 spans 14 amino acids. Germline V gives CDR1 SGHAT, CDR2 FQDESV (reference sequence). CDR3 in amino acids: CASSLRQGGSEAFF. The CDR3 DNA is TGTGCCAGCAGCTTACGGCAGGGAGGATCTGAAGCTTTCTTT.

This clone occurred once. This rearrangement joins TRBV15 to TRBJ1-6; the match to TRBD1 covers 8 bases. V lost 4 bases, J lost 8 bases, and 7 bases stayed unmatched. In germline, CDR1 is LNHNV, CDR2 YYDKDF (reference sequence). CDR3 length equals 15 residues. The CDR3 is CATSTDRDSHSPLHF. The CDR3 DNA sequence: TGTGCCACCAGCACGGACAGGGACTCACATTCACCCCTCCACTTT.

The CDR3 sequence is CASSLGGEYEQYF. CDR3 coding DNA: TGTGCCAGCAGTTTGGGGGGGGAGTACGAGCAGTACTTC. The rearrangement uses TRBV27 and TRBJ2-7; the match to TRBD2 covers 7 bases. This CDR3 comprises 13 residues. Per germline, CDR1 MNHEY and CDR2 SMNVEV (reference sequence). J gave up 4 bases and V 3 bases, and 3 bases lay outside the gene matches.

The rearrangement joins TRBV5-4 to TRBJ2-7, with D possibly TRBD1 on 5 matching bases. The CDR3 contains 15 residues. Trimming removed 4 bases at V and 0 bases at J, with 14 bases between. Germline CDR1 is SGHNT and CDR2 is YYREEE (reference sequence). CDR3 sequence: CASSDAGLRSYEQYF. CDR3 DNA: TGTGCCAGCAGCGACGCAGGGTTGCGCTCCTACGAGCAGTACTTC.

This chain's CDR3 is CASSQVPGHPYEQYF. For the CDR3, the DNA is TGTGCCAGCAGCCAAGTCCCCGGGCACCCCTACGAGCAGTACTTC. The rearrangement links TRBV14 to TRBJ2-7; D is ambiguous. Germline assignment: CDR1 SGHDN and CDR2 FVKESK. The V gene lost 1 base and the J gene lost 2 bases, with 12 bases spanning the gap. There are 15 residues in the CDR3. The whole variable domain, filled in from reference TRBV14 and TRBJ2-7, reads EAGVTQFPSHSVIEKGQTVTLRCDPISGHDNLYWYRRVMGKEIKFLLHFVKESKQDESGMPNNRFLAERTGGTYSTLKVQPAELEDSGVYFCASSQVPGHPYEQYFGPGTRLTVT.